The rows below give T cell receptor beta chains drawn from one sample of a study of T cell responses to AZD1222 COVID-19 vaccine. Assay used: immunoSEQ multiplex PCR; TCRdb lists only in-frame clones, some missing. This repertoire includes 150,000 or so clones. The specimen was peripheral blood. These receptor sequences come from an adult in good health. CDR3s include the opening cysteine and the closing phenylalanine or tryptophan. D genes are given only for firm matches.

>TRBV4-3|-|TRBJ1-4
CASSPFYRSTNEKLFF
TGCGCCAGCAGCCCCTTCTACAGATCAACTAATGAAAAACTGTTTTTT
>TRBV7-9|-|TRBJ1-1
CASSLGQGRTEAFF
TGTGCCAGCAGCTTAGGGCAGGGGAGGACTGAAGCTTTCTTT
>TRBV25-1|-|TRBJ1-5
CAEGGSGTNQPQHF
TGTGCCGAGGGGGGGTCCGGGACAAATCAGCCCCAGCATTTT
>TRBV20-1|-|TRBJ1-1
CSASWGAAEAFF
TGCAGTGCTAGTTGGGGGGCCGCTGAAGCTTTCTTT
>TRBV6-1|-|TRBJ2-4
CASSEGAKNIQYF
TGTGCCAGCAGTGAAGGAGCCAAAAACATTCAGTACTTC
>TRBV5-1|TRBD1|TRBJ2-5
CASSIGTGAGETQYF
TGCGCCAGCAGCATAGGGACAGGGGCCGGGGAGACCCAGTACTTC
>TRBV11-3|-|TRBJ2-1
CASSLDVDGQFF
TGTGCCAGCAGCTTAGACGTTGACGGGCAGTTCTTC
>TRBV6-2/TRBV6-3|-|TRBJ2-5
CASSYDRDLPQYF
TGTGCCAGCAGTTATGACAGAGACCTCCCCCAGTACTTC
>TRBV13|TRBD1|TRBJ2-1
CASSLGLGRGNVYEQFF
TGTGCCAGCAGCTTAGGCCTGGGCAGGGGGAACGTGTATGAGCAGTTCTTC
>TRBV6-1|TRBD1|TRBJ2-7
CASSESGTGPYEQYF
TGTGCCAGCAGTGAGTCCGGGACAGGGCCTTACGAGCAGTACTTC
>TRBV15|TRBD2|TRBJ2-3
CATSRERGGTDTQYF
TGTGCCACCAGCAGAGAGCGGGGGGGCACAGATACGCAGTATTTT
>TRBV18|-|TRBJ1-1
CASSFQGGDTEAFF
TGTGCCAGCTCATTCCAAGGGGGGGACACTGAAGCTTTCTTT
>TRBV4-2|-|TRBJ1-2
CASSQDRGYGYTF
TGTGCCAGCAGCCAAGATCGGGGTTATGGCTACACCTTC
>TRBV18|TRBD1|TRBJ1-3
CASSLLSDRAGSSGNTIYF
TGTGCCAGCTCATTACTCTCGGACAGGGCGGGATCCTCTGGAAACACCATATATTTT
>TRBV6-2/TRBV6-3|-|TRBJ2-7
CASSGISHLNSYEQYF
TGTGCCAGCAGTGGGATCAGTCACCTCAACTCCTACGAGCAGTACTTC
>TRBV27|TRBD2|TRBJ2-3
CASSLGASGGAGTQYF
TGTGCCAGCAGTTTAGGTGCTAGCGGGGGGGCTGGTACGCAGTATTTT
>TRBV4-3|TRBD2|TRBJ2-3
CASSQDRGAGAGDTQYF
TGCGCCAGCAGCCAAGATAGGGGAGCGGGGGCGGGGGATACGCAGTATTTT
>TRBV6-6|-|TRBJ1-5
CASSRGQVGQPQHF
TGTGCCAGCAGTCGTGGGCAGGTGGGTCAGCCCCAGCATTTT
>TRBV3-1/TRBV3-2|-|TRBJ2-5
CASSQGRYQETQYF
TGTGCCAGCAGCCAAGGCAGGTACCAAGAGACCCAGTACTTC
>TRBV18|TRBD1|TRBJ2-1
CASSPQRQGAYNEQFF
TGTGCCAGCTCACCACAAAGACAGGGGGCGTACAATGAGCAGTTCTTC
>TRBV30|-|TRBJ1-3
CASQTGHSGNTIYF
TGTGCCTCCCAAACTGGTCACTCTGGAAACACCATATATTTT
>TRBV19|-|TRBJ2-7
CASSGAYEQYF
TGTGCCAGTAGTGGGGCCTACGAGCAGTACTTC
>TRBV6-5|-|TRBJ1-2
CASSYSTGRNYGYTF
TGTGCCAGCAGTTACTCGACTGGGCGAAACTATGGCTACACCTTC
>TRBV10-1|TRBD1|TRBJ2-4
CASSASADRGHIQYF
TGCGCCAGCAGTGCCTCGGCAGACAGGGGACACATTCAGTACTTC
>TRBV20-1|-|TRBJ2-1
CSASSSYNEQFF
TGCAGTGCTAGTTCCAGCTACAATGAGCAGTTCTTC
>TRBV5-4|TRBD1|TRBJ1-1
CASSHRGLNTEAFF
TGTGCCAGCAGCCACAGGGGTTTGAACACTGAAGCTTTCTTT
>TRBV11-2|-|TRBJ1-1
CASSLVYMGALGRAEAFF
TGTGCCAGCAGCTTAGTCTACATGGGGGCTTTGGGGAGGGCGGAAGCTTTCTTT
>TRBV2|TRBD1|TRBJ2-2
CASSRDRTNTGELFF
TGTGCCAGCAGTCGGGACAGAACGAACACCGGGGAGCTGTTTTTT
>TRBV4-1|-|TRBJ1-1
CASSQEPYMNTEAFF
TGCGCCAGCAGCCAAGAACCGTACATGAACACTGAAGCTTTCTTT
>TRBV5-1|-|TRBJ2-2
CASSPWGAQGAAGTGELFF
TGCGCCAGCAGCCCCTGGGGGGCGCAGGGGGCAGCGGGAACCGGGGAGCTGTTTTTT
>TRBV18|TRBD1|TRBJ1-1
CASSPSGGVTEAFF
TGTGCCAGCTCACCTTCAGGGGGCGTCACTGAAGCTTTCTTT
>TRBV6-2/TRBV6-3|-|TRBJ1-2
CASSYSHREANYGYTF
TGTGCCAGCAGTTACTCTCACAGAGAAGCTAACTATGGCTACACCTTC
>TRBV28|-|TRBJ2-5
CASSLTETQYF
TGTGCCAGCAGTTTAACGGAGACCCAGTACTTC
>TRBV4-1|TRBD1|TRBJ1-2
CASSPLLGTGVGYTF
TGCGCCAGCAGCCCTCTCCTGGGGACAGGAGTTGGCTACACCTTC
>TRBV4-3|-|TRBJ1-4
CASSLRGVEKLFF
TGCGCCAGCAGCCTCCGGGGAGTTGAAAAACTGTTTTTT
>TRBV5-6|TRBD2|TRBJ2-2
CASSSAGGDTGELFF
TGTGCCAGCAGCTCAGCGGGGGGGGACACCGGGGAGCTGTTTTTT
>TRBV5-1|-|TRBJ1-4
CASSSRDPRLDEKLFF
TGCGCCAGCAGCTCCCGGGACCCGAGATTGGATGAAAAACTGTTTTTT
>TRBV11-2|TRBD2|TRBJ2-1
CASSLDWASGYNEQFF
TGTGCCAGCAGCTTAGATTGGGCTAGCGGGTACAATGAGCAGTTCTTC
>TRBV7-3|-|TRBJ1-1
CASSPQANTEAFF
TGTGCCAGCAGCCCTCAGGCAAACACTGAAGCTTTCTTT
>TRBV9|TRBD2|TRBJ2-1
CASSVPGTSGNEQFF
TGTGCCAGCAGCGTCCCCGGGACTAGCGGCAATGAGCAGTTCTTC
>TRBV5-1|-|TRBJ1-1
CASSLVGYNTEAFF
TGCGCCAGCAGCTTGGTTGGGTATAACACTGAAGCTTTCTTT
>TRBV18|-|TRBJ1-2
CASSLEYEDYTF
TGTGCCAGCTCTCTTGAGTATGAAGACTACACCTTC
>TRBV7-9|-|TRBJ1-5
CASSLGLGQKRQPQHF
TGTGCCAGCAGCTTAGGTCTAGGACAGAAGCGTCAGCCCCAGCATTTT
>TRBV3-1/TRBV3-2|-|TRBJ1-2
CASSQSYVNHGYTF
TGTGCCAGCAGCCAATCCTACGTAAATCATGGCTACACCTTC
>TRBV7-2|TRBD2|TRBJ2-1
CASSLEGTSGYNEQFF
TGTGCCAGCAGCTTAGAGGGGACTAGCGGATACAATGAGCAGTTCTTC
>TRBV29-1|-|TRBJ2-1
CSVDQGRGAYNEQFF
TGCAGCGTTGATCAGGGGCGCGGGGCCTACAATGAGCAGTTCTTC
>TRBV7-8|TRBD1|TRBJ1-1
CASSLATTGTGGWEAFF
TGTGCCAGCAGCTTAGCCACAACCGGGACAGGAGGCTGGGAAGCTTTCTTT
>TRBV20-1|-|TRBJ2-1
CSASLARTNGEQFF
TGCAGTGCTAGTTTAGCACGGACAAATGGTGAGCAGTTCTTC
>TRBV5-1|TRBD1|TRBJ2-1
CASSLAGQGAYNEQFF
TGCGCCAGCAGCTTGGCAGGTCAGGGGGCCTACAATGAGCAGTTCTTC
>TRBV5-6|-|TRBJ1-5
CASSWGCLRYCNQPQHF
TGTGCCAGCAGCTGGGGATGTCTGAGATACTGCAATCAGCCCCAGCATTTT
>TRBV14|TRBD1|TRBJ2-5
CASSLTLTGVSETQYF
TGTGCCAGCAGCCTCACCTTGACAGGGGTCTCGGAGACCCAGTACTTC